This T cell receptor (beta chain) stems from a study of identifying expanded T cells in peripheral blood. This CDR3 has 17 amino acids. Germline loops: CDR1 SGHDN, CDR2 FVKESK. With 3 bases clipped from V and 3 bases from J, the junction kept 4 bases outside the gene matches. The method was immunoSEQ multiplex PCR; TCRdb's version includes in-frame clones alone and lacks a portion of them. This sample has 75,000 to 95,000 clones, with roughly 85% found just once. The sequence was collected from a person aged 18 to 75 in good health. The chain links TRBV14 to TRBJ2-5; 16 bases line up with TRBD2. The source material was blood. In DNA form, the CDR3 reads TGTGCCAGCAGCCAGGGACTAGCGGGGGGGCTGGAAGAGACCCAGTACTTC. As protein: CASSQGLAGGLEETQYF.